Listed below are T cell receptor beta chains from one sample, sequenced in a study of T cells after posttransplantation cyclophosphamide. The repertoire was sequenced with immunoSEQ multiplex PCR; TCRdb's copy has only in-frame clones and lacks some. The table shows 12,000 or so clones, with about 1.9% occurring only once. The specimen comprised PBMCs, sampled after allogeneic stem cell transplant with posttransplant cyclophosphamide. These TCRs come from a male patient aged 25-45 years who received an allogeneic stem cell transplant from a related donor, was CMV-positive, and had no GVHD. The graft donor may have contributed some T cells. Each CDR3 is given with its conserved first and last residue. A D gene is named only where the DNA matches it firmly. Clone size appears in some rows only: once, few, many, or a class for an expanded clone.

j_gene: TRBJ2-1
len: 15
d_gene: TRBD2
v_gene: TRBV7-9
abundance: NA
CDR3nt: TGTGCCAGCAGCTTTCAGCGGGGGGGGTACAATGAGCAGTTCTTC
CDR3aa: CASSFQRGGYNEQFF

j_gene: TRBJ2-1
len: 14
d_gene: NA
v_gene: TRBV5-1
abundance: few
CDR3nt: TGCGCCAGCAGCTTGGGGGGGCCCTACAATGAGCAGTTCTTC
CDR3aa: CASSLGGPYNEQFF

j_gene: TRBJ2-1
len: 14
d_gene: TRBD2
v_gene: TRBV29-1
abundance: NA
CDR3nt: TGCAGCGTGCGGACTAGCGGGAATCACAATGAGCAGTTCTTC
CDR3aa: CSVRTSGNHNEQFF

j_gene: TRBJ1-5
len: 13
d_gene: NA
v_gene: TRBV5-4
abundance: medium-sized
CDR3nt: TGTGCCAGCAGCTTGGGAGTAAATCAGCCCCAGCATTTT
CDR3aa: CASSLGVNQPQHF

j_gene: TRBJ2-2
len: 14
d_gene: NA
v_gene: TRBV6-5
abundance: NA
CDR3nt: TGTGCCAGCAGACTCACAGGGGAGGTCGGGGAGCTGTTTTTT
CDR3aa: CASRLTGEVGELFF

j_gene: TRBJ2-2
len: 14
d_gene: NA
v_gene: TRBV5-1
abundance: few
CDR3nt: TGCGCCAGCAGCTGGGGCGGATCAACCGGGGAGCTGTTTTTT
CDR3aa: CASSWGGSTGELFF

j_gene: TRBJ2-1
len: 15
d_gene: TRBD2
v_gene: TRBV6-5
abundance: few
CDR3nt: TGTGCCAGCAGAGCCCGGGACTACTGGTTACATGAGCAGTTCTTC
CDR3aa: CASRARDYWLHEQFF

j_gene: TRBJ1-2
len: 19
d_gene: TRBD1
v_gene: TRBV10-3
abundance: few
CDR3nt: TGTGCCATCAGTGAACCATTGACCTTTGGAACAGGGGGCTTCTATGGCTACACCTTC
CDR3aa: CAISEPLTFGTGGFYGYTF

j_gene: TRBJ2-7
len: 14
d_gene: TRBD2
v_gene: TRBV11-2
abundance: NA
CDR3nt: TGTGCCAGCAGCAAGGGACTAGGTGTTTCCGAGCAGTACTTC
CDR3aa: CASSKGLGVSEQYF

j_gene: TRBJ1-1
len: 15
d_gene: TRBD1
v_gene: TRBV5-8
abundance: NA
CDR3nt: TGTGCCAGCAGCCTGAAAGACAGGGGGCTCGCTGAAGCTTTCTTT
CDR3aa: CASSLKDRGLAEAFF

j_gene: TRBJ2-7
len: 16
d_gene: TRBD2
v_gene: TRBV19
abundance: NA
CDR3nt: TGTGCCAGTAGTCCGCGGACTAGCGGGAGAACCTACGAGCAGTACTTC
CDR3aa: CASSPRTSGRTYEQYF

j_gene: TRBJ2-1
len: 16
d_gene: NA
v_gene: TRBV18
abundance: few
CDR3nt: TGTGCCAGCTCACCACCATCCGGGAGCTCCTACAATGAGCAGTTCTTC
CDR3aa: CASSPPSGSSYNEQFF

j_gene: TRBJ1-1
len: 12
d_gene: NA
v_gene: TRBV7-9
abundance: few
CDR3nt: TGTGCCAGCAGATTTCAGACAGGCGAAGCTTTCTTT
CDR3aa: CASRFQTGEAFF

j_gene: TRBJ2-7
len: 14
d_gene: TRBD1
v_gene: TRBV14
abundance: few
CDR3nt: TGTGCCAGCAGACCCCGGACAGGGTTCCACGAGCAGTACTTC
CDR3aa: CASRPRTGFHEQYF

j_gene: TRBJ2-5
len: 18
d_gene: TRBD1
v_gene: TRBV5-1
abundance: NA
CDR3nt: TGCGCCAGCAGCTTGGCCGCAACGGGGACAGTCTCTCAAGAGACCCAGTACTTC
CDR3aa: CASSLAATGTVSQETQYF

j_gene: TRBJ2-1
len: 16
d_gene: TRBD2
v_gene: TRBV5-6
abundance: few
CDR3nt: TGTGCCAGCAGCTTGGGAGGGCGGGAGGTGGCCAATGAGCAGTTCTTC
CDR3aa: CASSLGGREVANEQFF

j_gene: TRBJ2-3
len: 16
d_gene: TRBD2
v_gene: TRBV7-9
abundance: few
CDR3nt: TGTGCCAGCAGCCCACTAGCGAGCACCCGCACAGATACGCAGTATTTT
CDR3aa: CASSPLASTRTDTQYF

j_gene: TRBJ2-2
len: 14
d_gene: NA
v_gene: TRBV7-9
abundance: NA
CDR3nt: TGTGCCAGCGTATGGGGGGAGAACACCGGGGAGCTGTTTTTT
CDR3aa: CASVWGENTGELFF

j_gene: TRBJ1-1
len: 12
d_gene: NA
v_gene: TRBV19
abundance: NA
CDR3nt: TGTGCCAGTAGTATAGGAGGAATTGAAGCTTTCTTT
CDR3aa: CASSIGGIEAFF

j_gene: TRBJ1-6
len: 15
d_gene: NA
v_gene: TRBV23-1
abundance: few
CDR3nt: TGCGCCAGCAGTCAATCCTGCGGGGTACATTCACCCCTCCACTTT
CDR3aa: CASSQSCGVHSPLHF

j_gene: TRBJ2-3
len: 14
d_gene: NA
v_gene: TRBV7-9
abundance: NA
CDR3nt: TGTGCCAGCAGCTTGGGGGCAGCCACAGATACGCAGTATTTT
CDR3aa: CASSLGAATDTQYF

j_gene: TRBJ2-7
len: 15
d_gene: NA
v_gene: TRBV6-5
abundance: NA
CDR3nt: TGTGCCAGCAGTATATCCGGGATGAGCTCCTACGAGCAGTACTTC
CDR3aa: CASSISGMSSYEQYF

j_gene: TRBJ2-3
len: 16
d_gene: TRBD2
v_gene: TRBV7-2
abundance: few
CDR3nt: TGTGCCAGCAGCTTTTTTAGCGGGGGACGAGAGGATACGCAGTATTTT
CDR3aa: CASSFFSGGREDTQYF

j_gene: TRBJ2-1
len: 15
d_gene: TRBD1
v_gene: TRBV4-3
abundance: NA
CDR3nt: TGCGCCAGCAGCCAAAGCGTCGTACAGGGGTCAAAGCAGTTCTTC
CDR3aa: CASSQSVVQGSKQFF

j_gene: TRBJ2-1
len: 16
d_gene: TRBD1
v_gene: TRBV7-2
abundance: few
CDR3nt: TGTGCCAGCAGCTTAGCGGGACAGGGGGCGTACAATGAGCAGTTCTTC
CDR3aa: CASSLAGQGAYNEQFF

j_gene: TRBJ2-1
len: 16
d_gene: NA
v_gene: TRBV19
abundance: few
CDR3nt: TGTGCCAGTACCCTTGGGGCGGCTCGCTCCTACAATGAGCAGTTCTTC
CDR3aa: CASTLGAARSYNEQFF

j_gene: TRBJ1-4
len: 14
d_gene: TRBD1
v_gene: TRBV13
abundance: NA
CDR3nt: TGTGCCAGCAGCTCCGACAGGGGGACTGAAAAACTGTTTTTT
CDR3aa: CASSSDRGTEKLFF

j_gene: TRBJ2-7
len: 21
d_gene: TRBD2
v_gene: TRBV10-1
abundance: few
CDR3nt: TGCGCCAGCTCCGGGACAGAGAGACTAGCGGGAGCTGAGTTCCCTTTGGACGAGCAGTACTTC
CDR3aa: CASSGTERLAGAEFPLDEQYF